The clone carrying this TCR beta chain was seen a handful of times. Its target is not known. Germline-derived CDR1 and CDR2 are KGHDR and SFDVKD. The V and J ends lost 9 bases and 9 bases respectively, with 14 bases between them. There are 12 residues in the CDR3. One entry per CDR3 protein results from TCRdb running MiXCR on the 5' RACE reads. Of about 74,000 distinct CDR3 sequences in the sample, approximately 6.9% were seen once. The entry originates in a study of T cells after yellow fever vaccination. Study-wide results and caveats: A small proportion of clonotypes was detected in both the CD4 and CD8 compartments. The study re-detected most primary-vaccination clones after the booster (about 95% CD4, almost 90% CD8). Peak timing came faster in the weaker secondary response, day 5 versus 15.

The sequence was collected from a man aged 18 to 35 who received the YFV17D yellow fever vaccine. This chain joins TRBV24-1 and TRBJ1-5, with D perhaps TRBD1 (6 bases). Sequences were derived from CD8+ T cells sorted from PBMCs, sampled about 5 days after the first yellow fever vaccination. As DNA, the CDR3 is TGTGCCACCGGGCGGGGGCGGGGGCCCCAGCATTTT. It translates to CATGRGRGPQHF.